This T cell receptor (beta chain) is drawn from a study of post-analysis software for immune sequencing data. Study-level information: Relapsing-remitting, secondary progressive and progressive-relapsing multiple sclerosis were all included among the disease courses.

The TCR beta cDNA libraries contained unique molecular identifiers. The T cell input of about 1 to 10 million gave 400,000 to 500,000 cDNA molecules. TCRdb fed the PCR reads into MiXCR, producing one record per CDR3 protein. Here the sample spans hundreds of thousands of distinct CDR3 sequences, roughly half being singletons. Note on this clonotype: Its antigen is undetermined.

The CDR3 runs 12 residues. Trimming pared 2 bases from V and 11 bases from J, leaving 12 bases between. Germline V gene lookup returns CDR1 ENHRY and CDR2 SYGVKD. Study-wide results and caveats: TRBV5-6, TRBV5-1 and TRBV20-1 were among four to six TRBV segments more frequent in patients than controls. Pronounced co-clustering by F measure was evident among identically batched samples. Compared with controls, patients showed significantly lower normalized Chao1 diversity.

Sequences were obtained from blood. The TCR originated in a girl between 5 and 17 years old with multiple sclerosis. The V gene is TRBV10-3, the J gene TRBJ2-5; D gene ambiguous. The CDR3 DNA reads TGTGCCATCAGTGAGCGAGGTTATGAGCAGTACTTC. It specifies CAISERGYEQYF.